This TCR beta chain was found in a study of T cells in Graves' hyperthyroidism and ophthalmopathy. TCR beta CDR3 sequences were amplified from RNA transcripts. The HTBI primer set served for first-round RT-PCR of the TCR CDR3. TCRdb processed the multiplex PCR reads anew with MiXCR; each CDR3 protein has one entry. The table lists around 200,000 distinct CDR3 sequences, about 18% of them singletons. This clonotype occurred once. Trimming removed 5 bases at V and 0 bases at J, with 11 bases between. Germline CDR1 LNHDA, CDR2 SQIVND (reference sequence). This CDR3 is 15 amino acids long. The specimen was blood. The receptor was derived from a woman in her forties or fifties with Graves' hyperthyroidism. The rearrangement uses TRBV19 and TRBJ1-3; possibly TRBD1 for D (6 bases). The CDR3 loop is CASSGGPGSGNTIYF. The DNA for the CDR3 is TGTGCCAGTAGTGGGGGGCCCGGCTCTGGAAACACCATATATTTT.